The TCR beta chain described here comes from a study of T cell responses to AZD1222 COVID-19 vaccine (dated by TCRdb to about 2021). About the investigation overall: AZD1222 recipients given second doses at about 4 weeks or at about 12 weeks were pooled, since spike-specific TCR depth and breadth were not found to differ between the two schedules. Trial participants were enrolled by age into subgroups of 18-55, 56-69 and 70-plus years, and around 140, 26 and 57 TCR-sequenced participants, respectively, were included in these subgroups. TCR sequencing was performed for approximately 240 trial participants, of whom some 200 were given two doses of AZD1222 and around 25 were given two doses of MenACWY control vaccine. What the research found in general, with its limitations: No day 14 peak-response samples were available, so repertoires were characterized only after the peak T cell response. The vaccine-associated CD4 TCRs covered the entire spike protein, and the dominant responses fell in regions 160-218 and 743-854. Most participants were white British and females outnumbered males, and the authors suggested that clonal diversity may have been underestimated. A significant rise in spike-specific TCR breadth and depth was observed after two AZD1222 doses relative to day 0 and relative to MenACWY recipients. Nearly half of unique spike-specific TCRs reportedly recognized epitopes outside regions mutated in the B.1.351 and B.1.1.7 variants. Only five or six AZD1222 recipients were SARS-CoV-2 seropositive at baseline, limiting conclusions about previously exposed vaccinees. In the small 56-69-year group, the increase in depth fell short of significance, most likely because of low power.

The CDR3 regions of human TCRbeta chains were analyzed by immunosequencing. Under the source paper's analysis protocol: Repertoire TCRs were checked for matches against a reference library of SARS-CoV-2-specific TCRs that had been generated using the MIRA antigen-specificity platform. Breadth was defined as the fraction of unique TCRs that were SARS-CoV-2-associated. Depth was defined as the fraction of total T cells that were SARS-CoV-2-associated. Each spike-specific TCR was assigned to its reactive spike region and to a CD4 or CD8 class using the MIRA data. Log10-transformed breadth and depth values were compared by one-way ANOVA with Sidak's multiple comparisons tests. Drawn from immuneACCESS, this table holds only the in-frame rearrangements with V and J called that TCRdb kept. Clones are partly lost; checked studies trace under half to an unresolved V gene and leave the rest unexplained. That table supplies the V and J calls and clone size; D and trimming were determined from the DNA. The sample table shows about 120,000 clones, and 80% to 90% are seen once. In total, the top ten clones hold 9% to 9.5% of the sample.

As encoded in the germline V gene, CDR1 is KGHDR while CDR2 is SFDVKD. The CDR3 runs 13 amino acids, cysteine and phenylalanine included. The only DNA kept is the CDR3, 39 bases in frame from the first base. V loses 5 bases at its end and J loses 7 bases; junction bases beyond the gene matches: 5. As for this clone: What antigen it recognizes has not been identified. Base qualities were left out, and no much larger clone turns up one base away.

According to the study, the label for this sample's time point signals: baseline before first vaccination. Samples from vaccinated people were obtained from the UK trials COV001 and COV002, which included a single-blind randomized controlled phase 2/3 trial of AZD1222 (ChAdOx1 nCoV-19) in healthy adults. For TCRbeta chain sequencing, PBMC samples from trial participants were taken at day 0 and at day 28 after the second dose. The chain was built from TRBV24-1 and TRBJ1-2, and TRBD1 aligns with 8 junction nucleotides. The sample here was peripheral blood, taken on day 0 of AZD1222 vaccination. The receptor was derived from an adult in good health. The nucleotides are TGTGCCACCAGTGCGCCAGGGGGCATTGGCTACACCTTC. Translation gives CATSAPGGIGYTF.